These T cell receptor beta chains were read from a single sample in a study of metastatic and nonmetastatic thyroid tumors. TCRdb re-processed the PCR reads through MiXCR. The sample yields 34,000 or so clones, 35% to 45% seen once. The sample taken for sequencing was tumor tissue. Receptors originate from a female donor with papillary thyroid cancer or a benign thyroid nodule (not recorded which). Some clones in this sample may be carry-over from other donors' samples. Each CDR3 is given with its conserved first and last residue. The D gene is left open where the match is weak. For some rows the clone size is stated as once, few or many, or as a class when expanded; others skip it.

clone_size: few
cdr3_length: 16
d_call: TRBD2
j_call: TRBJ2-1
v_call: TRBV10-2
cdr3_nt: TGCGCCAGCAGTGACGTCGTTAGCGGGAGAGGGCATGAGCAGTTCTTC
cdr3_aa: CASSDVVSGRGHEQFF

clone_size: NA
cdr3_length: 15
d_call: NA
j_call: TRBJ2-2
v_call: TRBV15
cdr3_nt: TGTGCCACCAGCAGAGACCCAGCGGGTCCCGGGGAGCTGTTTTTT
cdr3_aa: CATSRDPAGPGELFF

clone_size: few
cdr3_length: 14
d_call: NA
j_call: TRBJ1-5
v_call: TRBV28
cdr3_nt: TGTGCCAGCAGTTCACCGGGATTGTCGCAGCCCCAGCATTTT
cdr3_aa: CASSSPGLSQPQHF

clone_size: NA
cdr3_length: 15
d_call: NA
j_call: TRBJ2-2
v_call: TRBV30
cdr3_nt: TGTGCCTGGGGGGCTGCGGCTAGAGATGCCGGGGAGCTGTTTTTT
cdr3_aa: CAWGAAARDAGELFF

clone_size: NA
cdr3_length: 16
d_call: TRBD1
j_call: TRBJ1-3
v_call: TRBV6-1
cdr3_nt: TGTGCCAGCAGTGACGGGACAGGGAGCACTGGAAACACCATATATTTT
cdr3_aa: CASSDGTGSTGNTIYF

clone_size: once
cdr3_length: 16
d_call: TRBD2
j_call: TRBJ2-5
v_call: TRBV5-1
cdr3_nt: TGCGCCAGCAGCAAGCGCGGGACTAGCGGCAAAGAGACCCAGTACTTC
cdr3_aa: CASSKRGTSGKETQYF

clone_size: NA
cdr3_length: 15
d_call: NA
j_call: TRBJ1-2
v_call: TRBV11-2
cdr3_nt: TGTGCCAGCAGCTTAGATGCCGGGGCGAACTATGGCTACACCTTC
cdr3_aa: CASSLDAGANYGYTF

clone_size: few
cdr3_length: 16
d_call: NA
j_call: TRBJ1-2
v_call: TRBV28
cdr3_nt: TGTGCCAGCAGTTTGCCAGGACTGCAACTTAACTATGGCTACACCTTC
cdr3_aa: CASSLPGLQLNYGYTF

clone_size: NA
cdr3_length: 11
d_call: NA
j_call: TRBJ2-7
v_call: TRBV10-3
cdr3_nt: TGTGCCATCAGTGAGTCGGAGAGGAAGTACTTC
cdr3_aa: CAISESERKYF

clone_size: large
cdr3_length: 15
d_call: NA
j_call: TRBJ1-5
v_call: TRBV27
cdr3_nt: TGTGCCAGCAGTTTATCGTTCAGTAGCAATCAGCCCCAGCATTTT
cdr3_aa: CASSLSFSSNQPQHF